Presented here are 30 T cell receptor beta chains from one specimen sequenced in a study of cytomegalovirus exposure and HLA in healthy donors. A multiplex PCR was run with 60 Vbeta primers and 13 Jbeta primers. This table comes from immunoSEQ multiplex PCR, and its TCRdb copy is limited to in-frame clones, with some not included. The table includes 100,000 to 150,000 clones, roughly a sixth detected once. The sample taken for sequencing was PBMCs. These receptor sequences come from a female donor in good health and CMV-seropositive.

The V gene is TRBV5-1, the J gene TRBJ2-7; TRBD2 might be the D (6 bases). Per germline, CDR1 SGHRS and CDR2 YFSETQ. This CDR3 region has 14 residues. V dropped 1 base and J dropped 3 bases, with 11 bases sitting between them. The CDR3 sequence is CASSLPNSGYEQYF. Written as DNA, the CDR3 is TGCGCCAGCAGCTTGCCCAATAGCGGCTACGAGCAGTACTTC.

The chain combines TRBV19 with TRBJ1-5; weak D call: TRBD1 (6 bases). CDR3 length: 16 residues. The germline CDR1 and CDR2 sequences are LNHDA and SQIVND (reference sequence). V was clipped by 5 bases and J by 1 base, with 15 bases between them. The CDR3 coding sequence is TGTGCCAGTAGTTTGCGAGGACAGTGGAGCAATCAGCCCCAGCATTTT. Protein sequence: CASSLRGQWSNQPQHF.

This clone was seen more than once but under ten times. This chain links TRBV5-1 with TRBJ1-1; unclear D gene. The V end lost 5 bases, the J end lost 12 bases, and 26 bases lay between the germline ends. This CDR3 has 15 residues. CDR1 SGHRS and CDR2 YFSETQ come from the germline V gene. CDR3 DNA: TGCGCCAGCAGACATACCACCGGGAACCGGCTTATCCCTTTCTTT. Translated: CASRHTTGNRLIPFF.

This clone was picked up a small number of times. This rearrangement joins TRBV6-1 to TRBJ1-1; a weak D match, TRBD1 (5 bases). V lost 2 bases and J lost 4, with 14 bases in between. The CDR3 runs 15 residues. Germline V CDR1 and CDR2: MNHNS, SASEGT. CDR3 sequence (DNA): TGTGCCAGCAGTGAACAACCAGGGTTGGCCACTGAAGCTTTCTTT. Protein: CASSEQPGLATEAFF.

This clone has more than one count but fewer than ten. The V and J genes are TRBV2 and TRBJ1-4; D unclear. V was cut by 7 bases and J by 0 bases, with 9 bases left in between. CDR1 SNHLY and CDR2 FYNNEI come from the germline V gene. CDR3 size: 14 residues. The CDR3 protein is CASNRQPTNEKLFF. The CDR3 DNA reads TGTGCCAGCAACCGACAACCAACTAATGAAAAACTGTTTTTT.

This clone was counted a few times. V is TRBV18 and J is TRBJ1-5, with 11 bases matching TRBD1. Germline lookup yields CDR1 KGHSH and CDR2 LQKENI. This CDR3 is 16 amino acids long. The J segment lost 6 bases and the V segment lost 6 bases, leaving 10 bases of the junction unmatched. CDR3 sequence: CASSPKDGQGAQPQHF. The CDR3 nucleotides read TGTGCCAGCTCGCCAAAGGACGGACAGGGGGCTCAGCCCCAGCATTTT.

Only a few counts were recorded for this clone. The chain employs TRBV28 and TRBJ1-6; tentatively, D is TRBD1 (6 bases). The germline CDR1 and CDR2 sequences are MDHEN and SYDVKM. V lost 3 bases and J lost 4, with 19 bases in between. CDR3 length: 18 amino acids. The CDR3 DNA reads as TGTGCCAGCAGTTTCCCACCCCACAGGGAAGGGTATAATTCACCCCTCCACTTT. Translated: CASSFPPHREGYNSPLHF.

The J gene is TRBJ2-7, the V gene TRBV7-9; the D gene is possibly TRBD1 (5 bases). The germline V and J ends were trimmed by 8 bases and 3 bases, with 17 bases remaining between them. The germline V gene has CDR1 SEHNR and CDR2 FQNEAQ (reference sequence). The CDR3 is 14 amino acids. DNA of the CDR3: TGTGCCAGCCGCCCGGGCCAGGGCCTCTACGAGCAGTACTTC. This encodes CASRPGQGLYEQYF.

The J gene is TRBJ1-2, the V gene TRBV21-1. TRBV21-1 is a recognized pseudogene. The CDR3 has 15 residues. CDR3: CASSKAPILRYGYTF. DNA for the CDR3: TGTGCCAGCAGCAAAGCGCCCATTTTGCGCTATGGCTACACCTTC.

Only a few counts were recorded for this clone. The chain is built from TRBV4-1 and TRBJ1-4; D gene uncertain. CDR1 MGHRA and CDR2 YSYEKL come from the germline V gene. This CDR3 comprises 14 residues. V shed 5 bases and J shed 4 bases, with 11 bases lying between them. DNA for the CDR3: TGCGCCAGCAGCTCGGGTCCGGGTAATGAAAAACTGTTTTTT. Translating gives CASSSGPGNEKLFF.

This clone was counted only a few times. CDR3 bases: TGTGCCAGCTCACCATCGTTAGAAGATGGCTACACCTTC. Translating gives CASSPSLEDGYTF. The rearrangement joins TRBV18 to TRBJ1-2; D is ambiguous. CDR3 length equals 13 residues. Germline values: CDR1 KGHSH, CDR2 LQKENI. Trimming left V 2 bases short and J 6 bases short, with 10 bases between. Drawing the rest from reference TRBV18 and TRBJ1-2, the complete variable domain is NAGVMQNPRHLVRRRGQEARLRCSPMKGHSHVYWYRQLPEEGLKFMVYLQKENIIDESGMPKERFSAEFPKEGPSILRIQQVVRGDSAAYFCASSPSLEDGYTFGSGTRLTVV.

The chain couples TRBV5-6 to TRBJ2-5; 7 nucleotides match TRBD2. This CDR3 has 15 residues. Germline lookup yields CDR1 SGHDT and CDR2 YYEEEE. V lost 4 bases to trimming and J lost 5 bases; unmatched junction nucleotides: 11. DNA of the CDR3: TGTGCCAGCAGCCCCCAAGTGCAGGGAGGGGAGACCCAGTACTTC. This sequence encodes CASSPQVQGGETQYF.

V usage is TRBV5-1 and J usage is TRBJ1-1, with TRBD1 matching 8 bases. The CDR3 spans 16 residues. J lost 0 bases, V lost 6 bases, and 10 bases had no gene match. Germline V gene lookup returns CDR1 SGHRS and CDR2 YFSETQ. The CDR3 DNA follows: TGCGCCAGCACCGAAAGACAGGGGAGCTTGAACACTGAAGCTTTCTTT. Amino acids: CASTERQGSLNTEAFF.

This clone turned up a few times. The J gene is TRBJ1-2, the V gene TRBV30; weak D call: TRBD1 (6 bases). Germline V CDR1 and CDR2: GTSNPN, SVGIG (reference sequence). This CDR3 is 14 amino acids long. V gave up 0 bases and J gave up 5 bases, with 13 bases separating them. Here the CDR3 reads CAWSVAGVVYGYTF. CDR3 nucleotide sequence: TGTGCCTGGAGTGTAGCAGGGGTGGTATATGGCTACACCTTC.

The rearrangement links TRBV4-2 to TRBJ2-7; 7 bases fit TRBD2. The CDR3 loop spans 15 amino acids. Trimming removed 0 bases from V and 2 bases from J; junction bases left unmatched: 4. Germline assignment: CDR1 LGHNA and CDR2 YNFKEQ. As DNA, the CDR3 is TGTGCCAGCAGCCAAGAAGCGGGGCGTACCTACGAGCAGTACTTC. Translated: CASSQEAGRTYEQYF.

On this clone itself: Relative to the germline gene, one junction end is altered; a read error may explain this. This chain links TRBV7-7 with TRBJ2-5; 8 positions agree with TRBD1. This CDR3 spans 15 amino acids. Germline CDR1 SSHAT, CDR2 FNYEAQ (reference sequence). The CDR3 DNA is TGTGCTAGCAGCCAATACAGGGGGAGCCAAGAGACCCAGTACTTC. Translation: CASSQYRGSQETQYF.

This clone was seen only once. The gene calls are TRBV9 and TRBJ1-1; 8 nucleotides match TRBD1. From germline, CDR1 is SGDLS and CDR2 YYNGEE. The CDR3 has 16 residues. V gave up 6 bases and J gave up 3 bases; unmatched junction bases: 13. CDR3 region: CASNRVTGGNHTEAFF. Written as DNA, the CDR3 is TGTGCCAGCAACCGGGTAACAGGGGGGAATCACACTGAAGCTTTCTTT.

This chain links TRBV27 with TRBJ2-7; 7 positions agree with TRBD1. With 7 bases clipped from V and 0 bases from J, the junction kept 3 bases outside the gene matches. The CDR3 has 13 residues. Germline V gives CDR1 MNHEY, CDR2 SMNVEV (reference sequence). The CDR3 here is CASTPGGSYEQYF. CDR3 coding DNA: TGTGCCAGCACTCCAGGGGGCTCCTACGAGCAGTACTTC.

V is TRBV2 and J is TRBJ2-7; possibly TRBD1 for D (5 bases). V shed 5 bases and J shed 0 bases, with 11 bases lying between them. Germline lookup yields CDR1 SNHLY and CDR2 FYNNEI. The CDR3 extends over 14 amino acids. CDR3 loop: CASSMRQHSYEQYF. The DNA of the CDR3 is TGTGCCAGCAGTATGCGACAGCACTCCTACGAGCAGTACTTC.

This clone was seen a few times. The CDR3 protein is CASSLVGTGSYEQYF. CDR3 nucleotide sequence: TGCGCCAGCAGCCTGGTCGGGACAGGGTCCTACGAGCAGTACTTC. The gene calls are TRBV5-1 and TRBJ2-7, with TRBD1 identical over 9 bases. The CDR3 has 15 amino acids. Unmatched junction bases numbered 6, after V lost 4 bases and J lost 1 base. The germline V gene encodes CDR1 SGHRS and CDR2 YFSETQ.

CDR3 coding DNA: TGCGCCAGCAGCTTGGCCGGTGGTCAATATAATTCACCCCTCCACTTT. This translates into CASSLAGGQYNSPLHF. The rearrangement uses TRBV5-1 and TRBJ1-6; D gene unclear. The V gene's germline CDR1 is SGHRS and CDR2 YFSETQ. The CDR3 consists of 16 residues. The ends were cut back, 0 bases at V and 4 bases at J, with 11 bases in the middle.

This clone came up a few times. This chain uses TRBV19 with TRBJ1-6; D gene uncertain. Germline V lookup: CDR1 LNHDA, CDR2 SQIVND (reference sequence). This CDR3 comprises 13 residues. V lost 6 bases and J 8 bases, leaving 11 bases between the germline ends. DNA for the CDR3: TGTGCCAGTAGCCTATTGAGGGATTCACCCCTCCACTTT. This gives the protein CASSLLRDSPLHF. Full variable domain (missing parts from reference TRBV19 and TRBJ1-6): DGGITQSPKYLFRKEGQNVTLSCEQNLNHDAMYWYRQDPGQGLRLIYYSQIVNDFQKGDIAEGYSVSREKKESFPLTVTSAQKNPTAFYLCASSLLRDSPLHFGNGTRLTVT.

This clone appeared a few times. The genes are TRBV5-4 and TRBJ1-2; possibly TRBD1 for D (5 bases). CDR1 is SGHNT, CDR2 YYREEE, per germline (reference sequence). The CDR3 has 15 residues. Trimming stripped 0 bases from V and 2 bases from J, with 11 bases between. CDR3 loop: CASSLGGGGNYGYTF. CDR3 nucleotide sequence: TGTGCCAGCAGCTTGGGCGGGGGTGGGAACTATGGCTACACCTTC.

A few counts support this clone. The V call is TRBV30, the J call TRBJ1-1; D is undetermined. V was trimmed by 2 bases and J by 2 bases, leaving 9 bases between them. The CDR3 runs to 13 residues. Germline V gene sequence: CDR1 GTSNPN, CDR2 SVGIG (reference sequence). CDR3 residues: CAWSSGPNTEAFF. In DNA form, the CDR3 reads TGTGCCTGGAGTAGCGGGCCAAACACTGAAGCTTTCTTT.

The genes are TRBV19 and TRBJ2-2; D gene unclear. Germline-derived CDR1 and CDR2 are LNHDA and SQIVND (reference sequence). Trimming cost V 5 bases and J 4 bases, with 5 bases left between them. The CDR3 is 12 residues long. CDR3: CASSGSTGELFF. CDR3 sequence (DNA): TGTGCCAGTAGTGGTAGCACCGGGGAGCTGTTTTTT.

V and J are TRBV13 and TRBJ2-5; tentative D call: TRBD2 (6 bases). V shed 4 bases and J shed 4 bases, with 19 bases lying between them. Germline values: CDR1 PRHDT, CDR2 FYEKMQ (reference sequence). This CDR3 has 16 residues. The CDR3 protein is CASSSDRGGVRETQYF. In DNA, the CDR3 is TGTGCCAGCAGCTCGGACCGCGGCGGGGTCCGAGAGACCCAGTACTTC.

This clone was observed a handful of times. The chain couples TRBV30 to TRBJ1-2; D uncertain. The CDR3 spans 13 residues. Germline CDR1 and CDR2: GTSNPN and SVGIG (reference sequence). V was clipped by 1 base and J by 2 bases, with 8 bases between them. In DNA form, the CDR3 reads TGTGCCTGGAGTGGCACAGTAAACTATGGCTACACCTTC. This sequence encodes CAWSGTVNYGYTF.

J is TRBJ2-1 and V is TRBV5-1; TRBD1 aligns across 12 bases. The V segment lost 2 bases and the J segment 7 bases; nucleotides outside the gene matches: 10. This CDR3 has 17 residues. Germline V CDR1 and CDR2: SGHRS, YFSETQ. The CDR3: CASSFDSGTGGINEQFF. The CDR3 DNA follows: TGCGCCAGCAGCTTTGATTCCGGGACAGGGGGCATTAATGAGCAGTTCTTC. Drawing the rest from reference TRBV5-1 and TRBJ2-1, the complete variable domain is KAGVTQTPRYLIKTRGQQVTLSCSPISGHRSVSWYQQTPGQGLQFLFEYFSETQRNKGNFPGRFSGRQFSNSRSEMNVSTLELGDSALYLCASSFDSGTGGINEQFFGPGTRLTVL.

This clone was seen more than once but under ten times. The V call is TRBV28, the J call TRBJ2-7; a weak D match, TRBD1 (5 bases). Per germline, CDR1 MDHEN and CDR2 SYDVKM. The CDR3 runs 15 residues. V lost 4 bases to trimming and J lost 1 base, with 14 bases between them. Written as DNA, the CDR3 is TGTGCCAGCAGTTCAGACAGAAGACCTTCCTACGAGCAGTACTTC. Translating it yields CASSSDRRPSYEQYF.

In its sample, this clone was seen a few times. The chain combines TRBV29-1 with TRBJ2-2, with TRBD1 as a possible D gene (7 bases). V dropped 5 bases and J dropped 8 bases, with 12 bases sitting between them. The CDR3 length is 12 residues. Germline V CDR1 and CDR2: SQVTM, ANQGSEA. The CDR3 nucleotides read TGCAGCGTTAAGGAGGGGGCGGGGGAGCTGTTTTTT. It encodes CSVKEGAGELFF.